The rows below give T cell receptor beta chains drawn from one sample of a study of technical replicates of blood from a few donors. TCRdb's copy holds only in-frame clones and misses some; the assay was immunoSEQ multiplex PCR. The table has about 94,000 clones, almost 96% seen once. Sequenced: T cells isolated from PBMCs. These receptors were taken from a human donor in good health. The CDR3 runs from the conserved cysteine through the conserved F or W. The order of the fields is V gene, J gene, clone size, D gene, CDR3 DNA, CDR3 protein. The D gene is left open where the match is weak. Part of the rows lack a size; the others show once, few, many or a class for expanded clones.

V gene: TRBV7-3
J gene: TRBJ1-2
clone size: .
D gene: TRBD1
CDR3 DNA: TGTGCCAGCAGCCTGACAGGGCCGACGAGGGACTATGGCTACACCTTC
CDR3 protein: CASSLTGPTRDYGYTF

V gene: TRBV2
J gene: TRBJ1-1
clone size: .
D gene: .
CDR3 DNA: TGTGCCAGACAGGGTAGCACTGAAGCTTTCTTT
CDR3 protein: CARQGSTEAFF

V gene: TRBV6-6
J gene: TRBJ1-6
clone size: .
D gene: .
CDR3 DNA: TGTGCCACCAGGGAGGATTTCAATTCACCCCTCCACTTT
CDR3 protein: CATREDFNSPLHF

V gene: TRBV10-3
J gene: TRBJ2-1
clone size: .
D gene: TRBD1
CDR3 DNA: TGTGCCATCAAGGGCGATCAAGGGACAGGGCCCTACAATGAGCAGTTCTTC
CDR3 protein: CAIKGDQGTGPYNEQFF

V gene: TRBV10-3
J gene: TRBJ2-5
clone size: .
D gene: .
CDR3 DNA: TGTGCCATCAGTGACCGGGACACGGAGACCCAGTACTTC
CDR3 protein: CAISDRDTETQYF

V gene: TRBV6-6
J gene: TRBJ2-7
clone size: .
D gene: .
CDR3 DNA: TGTGCCAGCGGGGGGTCCTTCTACGAGCAGTACTTC
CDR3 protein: CASGGSFYEQYF

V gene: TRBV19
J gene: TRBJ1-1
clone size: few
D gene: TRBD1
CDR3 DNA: TGTGCCAGTATAAACAGGGGGGTTACTGAAGCTTTCTTT
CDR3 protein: CASINRGVTEAFF

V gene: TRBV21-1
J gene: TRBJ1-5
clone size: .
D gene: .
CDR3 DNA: TGTGCCAGCAGCAATGATTCCGGGACAGGGAGCAATCAGCCCCAGCATTTT
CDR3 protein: CASSNDSGTGSNQPQHF

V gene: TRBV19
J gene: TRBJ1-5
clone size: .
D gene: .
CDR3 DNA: TGTGCCAGTAGTAGGGCCGAGGGGGGCAATCAGCCCCAGCATTTT
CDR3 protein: CASSRAEGGNQPQHF

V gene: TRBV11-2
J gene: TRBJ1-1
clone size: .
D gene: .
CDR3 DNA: TGTGCCAGCAGCTTAGGTGGCAACACTGAAGCTTTCTTT
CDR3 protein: CASSLGGNTEAFF

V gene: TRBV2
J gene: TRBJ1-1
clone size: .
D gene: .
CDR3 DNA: TGTGCCAGCATGATGGAGGGTGGCACTGAAGCTTTCTTT
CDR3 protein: CASMMEGGTEAFF